This T cell receptor (beta chain) was sequenced during a study of T cell repertoires in cytomegalovirus infection. Study information: Newly reported HLA-C-restricted and thoroughly characterized HLA-B-restricted CMV epitopes were employed. A matching HLA type, together with CMV infection, was signaled by public TCR beta signatures.

This clonotype was recorded at least ten times. The antigen is not known. TCRdb redid the calling of the reads with MiXCR, one entry per CDR3 protein. The repertoire holds 830,000 or so distinct CDR3 sequences, with approximately 30% as singletons. Looked up from germline, CDR1 is SGHVS and CDR2 is FNYEAQ. Unmatched junction bases numbered 9, after V lost 5 bases and J lost 8 bases. CDR3 length: 15 residues. The sequencing here drew on cultured CD8+ T cells from PBMCs, taken from culture after CMV antigen stimulation. The chain has TRBV7-6 and TRBJ2-1; TRBD2 matches at 10 bases. The clonotype was recovered from a human donor in good health (CMV status not recorded). Some clones in this sample may be carry-over from other donors' samples. The CDR3 sequence: CASSPRSGGVDEQFF. In DNA, the CDR3 is TGTGCCAGCAGCCCTCGGAGCGGGGGGGTGGATGAGCAGTTCTTC.